These 2 T cell receptor beta chains share one sample of origin, sequenced in a study of blood T cells in healthy people across ages. Through a sample-barcoded 5' primer and a J-beta primer mix, a second PCR was run for about 6 to 11 cycles. TCRdb processed the 5' RACE reads anew with MiXCR; each CDR3 protein has one entry. The sample carries hundreds of thousands of distinct CDR3 sequences, 20% to 25% recorded once. Sample: blood. The receptors were gathered from a man aged 65-85 years in good health.

This clonotype occurred a few times. DNA of the CDR3: TGTGCCAGCAGCTCCCGAGGGGGGACAGGGGCCCGAAGGGAAAAACTGTTTTTT. Translated: CASSSRGGTGARREKLFF. This rearrangement joins TRBV7-2 to TRBJ1-4, with TRBD1 matching 10 bases. Germline lookup yields CDR1 SGHTA and CDR2 FQGNSA. This CDR3 spans 18 amino acids. The trim removed 4 bases at V and 8 bases at J, leaving 16 bases unmatched.

This clonotype was detected a few times. V is TRBV27 and J is TRBJ2-7, with a possible D match to TRBD2 (5 bases). V was trimmed by 3 bases and J by 3 bases, leaving 18 bases between them. Looked up from germline, CDR1 is MNHEY and CDR2 is SMNVEV (reference sequence). This CDR3 comprises 16 residues. The CDR3 loop reads CASSFMRVARYYEQYV. As DNA, the CDR3 is TGTGCCAGCAGTTTTATGAGGGTAGCGCGATACTACGAGCAGTACGTC.